Listed here are 19 T cell receptor beta chains from one sample, sequenced in a study of shared clonotypes between healthy human individuals. Sequenced by immunoSEQ multiplex PCR; TCRdb stores in-frame clones only, minus some. The sample yields around 2.5 million clones, 93% seen once. Sequencing input: naive CD4+ T cells from PBMCs. Stated subset: CD45RA+ positively selected. The receptors were gathered from a young man in good health. Some clones in this sample may be carry-over from other donors' samples.

The chain uses TRBV23-1 and TRBJ1-5; perhaps TRBD1 as D (6 bases). TRBV23-1 is assigned to the ORF class and has an uncertain function. V lost 3 bases to trimming and J lost 5 bases, with 29 bases between them. This CDR3 comprises 20 residues. The CDR3 is CASSHFRWNREERGDQPQHF. The CDR3 DNA sequence: TGCGCCAGCAGTCACTTCCGGTGGAACAGGGAGGAAAGAGGGGATCAGCCCCAGCATTTT.

With regard to this clone: Because the CDR3's place on the DNA is in doubt, the DNA is left out and the CDR3 is given as listed by TCRdb. The V and J genes are TRBV21-1 and TRBJ1-5. TRBV21-1 represents a pseudogene. Termini included, the CDR3 measures 18 amino acids. The CDR3 here is CASSKVGEGSQVGQPQHF.

This chain joins TRBV7-6 and TRBJ2-5, with D perhaps matching TRBD1 (5 bases). Germline CDR1 and CDR2: SGHVS and FNYEAQ. Trimming took 4 bases from V and 1 from J, leaving 10 bases between them. This CDR3 has 14 amino acids. CDR3 bases: TGTGCCAGCAGCTCCCCAGGGATCCAAGAGACCCAGTACTTC. It translates to CASSSPGIQETQYF.

The chain is built from TRBV15 and TRBJ2-5; 7 bases line up with TRBD2. CDR3 length equals 17 residues. V shed 5 bases and J 1 base; nucleotides not matched to a gene: 13. CDR1 is LNHNV, CDR2 YYDKDF, per germline (reference sequence). The CDR3 spells CATSPYRRASGQETQYF. Here the CDR3 DNA reads TGTGCCACCAGCCCCTACCGCCGGGCTAGCGGCCAAGAGACCCAGTACTTC. Full variable domain (outside the CDR3, taken from reference TRBV15 and TRBJ2-5): DAMVIQNPRYQVTQFGKPVTLSCSQTLNHNVMYWYQQKSSQAPKLLFHYYDKDFNNEADTPDNFQSRRPNTSFCFLDIRSPGLGDTAMYLCATSPYRRASGQETQYFGPGTRLLVL.

This clone was picked up one time. This sequence joins TRBV27 and TRBJ2-1; TRBD1 or TRBD2 may be the D gene (5 bases each). V was pared by 4 bases and J by 4 bases, with 17 bases between. CDR1 is MNHEY, CDR2 SMNVEV, per germline (reference sequence). This CDR3 comprises 16 residues. The CDR3 sequence: CASSSRLGDGYNEQFF. The CDR3 DNA reads TGTGCCAGCAGTTCCCGACTCGGGGACGGTTACAATGAGCAGTTCTTC.

The chain uses TRBV19 and TRBJ2-3; D perhaps matches TRBD1 (6 bases). V lost 3 bases and J lost 4, with 14 bases in between. The CDR3 extends over 15 amino acids. The germline gives CDR1 LNHDA, CDR2 SQIVND (reference sequence). The CDR3 sequence is CASSIGHRAADTQYF. CDR3 nucleotides: TGTGCCAGTAGTATCGGCCACAGGGCGGCAGATACGCAGTATTTT.

This chain links TRBV6-5 with TRBJ2-5, with 10 positions matching TRBD1. The CDR3 has 15 amino acids. Germline trimming cut 6 bases from V and 4 bases from J; bases unmatched to any gene: 8. In germline, CDR1 is MNHEY, CDR2 SVGAGI. CDR3: CASRNTGTGVETQYF. CDR3 nucleotide sequence: TGTGCCAGCAGGAATACCGGGACAGGGGTAGAGACCCAGTACTTC.

The rearrangement links TRBV19 to TRBJ2-4, with D unclear. Trimming took 3 bases from V and 0 from J, leaving 12 bases between them. Germline V lookup: CDR1 LNHDA, CDR2 SQIVND (reference sequence). The CDR3 consists of 16 residues. CDR3 in amino acids: CASSMAASGAKNIQYF. The DNA for the CDR3 is TGTGCCAGTAGTATGGCGGCCTCCGGAGCCAAAAACATTCAGTACTTC.

The V gene is TRBV30, the J gene TRBJ2-1; perhaps TRBD2 as D (5 bases). CDR1 GTSNPN and CDR2 SVGIG come from the germline V gene (reference sequence). There are 15 residues in the CDR3. V gave up 3 bases and J gave up 4 bases, with 16 bases separating them. DNA for the CDR3: TGTGCCTGGAGCATCCGAAGGCCGGGGTACAATGAGCAGTTCTTC. This translates into CAWSIRRPGYNEQFF.

Concerning this clone: The sample has other DNA sequences that encode this CDR3 too. The V call is TRBV6-6, the J call TRBJ2-6; unclear D gene. V lost 8 bases and J 4 bases, leaving 9 bases between the germline ends. Germline V lookup: CDR1 MNHNY, CDR2 SVGAGI (reference sequence). The CDR3 loop spans 13 amino acids. As DNA, the CDR3 is TGTGCCAGCTGCGGTCCCGGGGCCAACGTCCTGACTTTC. Translated, it gives CASCGPGANVLTF.

The chain is built from TRBV7-2 and TRBJ1-1; D remains unclear. The CDR3 consists of 14 residues. Deletions cut 1 base from V and 1 base from J, with 7 bases between. Per the germline V gene, CDR1 is SGHTA and CDR2 is FQGNSA. The CDR3 region has the DNA TGTGCCAGCAGCTTAGTTCAGTCGAACACTGAAGCTTTCTTT. Translating it yields CASSLVQSNTEAFF.

The genes are TRBV6-5 and TRBJ2-1, with a possible D match to TRBD2 (6 bases). V was trimmed by 6 bases and J by 9 bases, leaving 12 bases between them. This CDR3 has 12 amino acids. CDR1 is MNHEY and CDR2 is SVGAGI in the germline V gene. CDR3 bases: TGTGCCAGCAGAAATAGCGGCCCTGAGCAGTTCTTC. Its translation is CASRNSGPEQFF.

Here the CDR3 reads CASSPPTDFRATGELFF. DNA for the CDR3: TGTGCCAGCTCACCACCGACGGATTTTAGGGCGACCGGGGAGCTGTTTTTT. The chain is built from TRBV18 and TRBJ2-2; no clear D gene. Germline loops: CDR1 KGHSH, CDR2 LQKENI. CDR3 length: 17 amino acids. Trimming left V 0 bases short and J 5 bases short, with 16 bases between.

The chain couples TRBV4-1 to TRBJ2-5; the match to TRBD2 covers 9 bases. J lost 0 bases, V lost 1 base, and 6 bases had no gene match. Germline lookup yields CDR1 MGHRA and CDR2 YSYEKL. The CDR3 runs to 17 residues. This chain's CDR3 is CASSQGSGRTHQETQYF. The CDR3 DNA reads as TGCGCCAGCAGCCAAGGGAGCGGGAGGACACACCAAGAGACCCAGTACTTC.

This clone is a singleton in its sample. This chain connects TRBV30 to TRBJ2-2; 10 bases line up with TRBD2. Germline trimming cut 2 bases from V and 1 base from J; bases unmatched to any gene: 13. This CDR3 has 19 residues. The germline gives CDR1 GTSNPN, CDR2 SVGIG (reference sequence). As DNA, the CDR3 is TGTGCCTGGAGTAACTTGGGGGCTAGCGGGAGTAGGAACACCGGGGAGCTGTTTTTT. It encodes CAWSNLGASGSRNTGELFF.

The CDR3, as DNA: TGTGCCATCAGTGAGTCGCGGACACCGGGGAACTATGGCTACACCTTC. The encoded protein is CAISESRTPGNYGYTF. This sequence joins TRBV10-3 and TRBJ1-2; the D gene is possibly TRBD1 (5 bases). CDR1 is ENHRY and CDR2 is SYGVKD in the germline V gene. V was pared by 0 bases and J by 2 bases, with 13 bases between. The CDR3 spans 16 residues.

The chain recombines TRBV15 with TRBJ2-1, with D perhaps TRBD1 or TRBD2 (5 bases each). Germline CDR1 and CDR2: LNHNV and YYDKDF (reference sequence). The CDR3 runs to 14 residues. V was cut by 1 base and J by 10 bases, with 14 bases left in between. The CDR3 region is CATSRVKGREEQFF. The CDR3 DNA reads as TGTGCCACCAGCAGAGTAAAGGGACGGGAAGAGCAGTTCTTC. Together with reference TRBV15 and TRBJ2-1, the CDR3 gives the full variable domain: DAMVIQNPRYQVTQFGKPVTLSCSQTLNHNVMYWYQQKSSQAPKLLFHYYDKDFNNEADTPDNFQSRRPNTSFCFLDIRSPGLGDTAMYLCATSRVKGREEQFFGPGTRLTVL.

Turning to this clone: The sample carries other DNA sequences with the same CDR3. The genes are TRBV2 and TRBJ2-3; the D gene could be TRBD1 or TRBD2 (6 bases each). V was trimmed by 3 bases and J by 6 bases, leaving 10 bases between them. Germline CDR1 is SNHLY and CDR2 is FYNNEI. CDR3 length: 13 residues. CDR3 sequence (DNA): TGTGCCAGCAGTGATTCGGGGGCTGATACGCAGTATTTT. Its protein is CASSDSGADTQYF. Supplemented by reference TRBV2 and TRBJ2-3, the full variable domain reads EPEVTQTPSHQVTQMGQEVILRCVPISNHLYFYWYRQILGQKVEFLVSFYNNEISEKSEIFDDQFSVERPDGSNFTLKIRSTKLEDSAMYFCASSDSGADTQYFGPGTRLTVL.

This clone has only a few counts. The V gene is TRBV30, the J gene TRBJ1-1; D remains unclear. Germline values: CDR1 GTSNPN, CDR2 SVGIG (reference sequence). The CDR3 is 12 residues long. Trimming took 3 bases from V and 4 from J, leaving 9 bases between them. DNA of the CDR3: TGTGCCTGGAGGTTCGGTGGCACTGAAGCTTTCTTT. It codes for CAWRFGGTEAFF.